The 22 T cell receptor beta chains reported below all come from one sample, sequenced in a study of beta chain features in type 1 diabetes. The investigators reverse transcribed all of the isolated RNA, so they sequenced expressed TCRB transcripts. Sequenced by immunoSEQ multiplex PCR; TCRdb stores in-frame clones only, minus some. The sample has a few hundred thousand clones; around 13% are singletons. Material for sequencing was naive CD4+ T cells from blood. The source of these receptors is a man younger than 35 in good health.

This clone turned up a few times. The V and J genes are TRBV28 and TRBJ2-7, with D maybe TRBD1 (6 bases). The germline V gene has CDR1 MDHEN and CDR2 SYDVKM. Between the trimmed V and J ends, which lost 4 bases and 5 bases, there was a span of 21 bases. The CDR3 sequence is 16 residues long. CDR3 loop: CASSSSSGQRAHEQYF. CDR3 DNA: TGTGCCAGCAGTTCCTCCTCCGGACAGCGAGCCCACGAGCAGTACTTC. The full variable domain, rest sourced from reference TRBV28 and TRBJ2-7, is DVKVTQSSRYLVKRTGEKVFLECVQDMDHENMFWYRQDPGLGLRLIYFSYDVKMKEKGDIPEGYSVSREKKERFSLILESASTNQTSMYLCASSSSSGQRAHEQYFGPGTRLTVT.

The gene calls are TRBV28 and TRBJ2-7, with D maybe TRBD2 (6 bases). Trimming shortened V by 6 bases and J by 2 bases, and 17 bases separated the two germline ends. The CDR3 consists of 15 residues. Germline loops: CDR1 MDHEN, CDR2 SYDVKM. The CDR3: CASSLEGRMTYEQYF. DNA for the CDR3: TGTGCCAGCAGCTTGGAGGGACGTATGACCTACGAGCAGTACTTC.

This sequence joins TRBV7-3 and TRBJ2-5, with a weak D call TRBD1 (7 bases). The ends were cut back, 5 bases at V and 7 bases at J, with 14 bases in the middle. This CDR3 is built from 13 residues. The germline V gene encodes CDR1 SGHTA and CDR2 FQGTGA. The CDR3 nucleotides are TGTGCCAGCAGCCCAGGGGGGCTTGGGACCCAGTACTTC. Amino acids: CASSPGGLGTQYF.

The V and J genes are TRBV11-2 and TRBJ2-1, with 9 bases aligning to TRBD2. V shed 3 bases, J shed 8 bases, and the junction held 5 bases outside the gene matches. This CDR3 has 14 residues. Germline lookup yields CDR1 SGHAT and CDR2 FQNNGV. The CDR3 DNA sequence: TGTGCCAGCAGCTTCCCTAGCGGGAACTATGAGCAGTTCTTC. This encodes CASSFPSGNYEQFF.

The chain links TRBV6-6 to TRBJ2-3; 7 positions match TRBD2. Germline V gene sequence: CDR1 MNHNY, CDR2 SVGAGI (reference sequence). The CDR3 spans 16 residues. Trimming at V came to 0 bases and at J to 5 bases, leaving 8 bases not matched to a gene. This CDR3 is CASSYSSGGPRDTQYF. In DNA, the CDR3 is TGTGCCAGCAGTTACTCGTCGGGAGGCCCCCGAGATACGCAGTATTTT.

This clone occurred a few times. This CDR3 reads CAWTPGGRNQPQHF. In nucleotides, the CDR3 is TGTGCCTGGACCCCAGGGGGCCGGAATCAGCCCCAGCATTTT. The chain is built from TRBV30 and TRBJ1-5; 8 nucleotides agree with TRBD1. Trimming took 4 bases from V and 4 from J; bases not matched to a gene: 6. The CDR3 has 14 amino acids. Germline V CDR1 and CDR2: GTSNPN, SVGIG (reference sequence).

This clone was seen only a few times. The chain has TRBV6-6 and TRBJ1-5; 7 positions match TRBD1. V lost 7 bases to trimming and J lost 4 bases; unmatched junction nucleotides: 4. This CDR3 comprises 13 residues. The V gene's germline CDR1 is MNHNY and CDR2 SVGAGI (reference sequence). The CDR3 DNA follows: TGTGCCAGCAATCTACAGGGGAATCAGCCCCAGCATTTT. It translates to CASNLQGNQPQHF.

In its sample, this clone was seen a few times. This sequence joins TRBV29-1 and TRBJ2-7, with TRBD2 matching 8 bases. V gave up 7 bases and J gave up 1 base; unmatched junction bases: 6. The CDR3 sequence is 13 residues long. CDR1 SQVTM and CDR2 ANQGSEA come from the germline V gene. The CDR3 coding sequence is TGCAGCGCCGCTAGCGGGCCTTCCTACGAGCAGTACTTC. Its protein is CSAASGPSYEQYF.

This clone was picked up a small number of times. The chain recombines TRBV5-6 with TRBJ2-7, with 9 nucleotides matching TRBD2. V dropped 5 bases and J dropped 6; count of bases not matched to a gene: 3. The CDR3 covers 12 residues. Looked up from germline, CDR1 is SGHDT and CDR2 is YYEEEE. The CDR3 is CASRASGAEQYF. In nucleotides, the CDR3 is TGTGCCAGCAGGGCTAGCGGGGCCGAGCAGTACTTC.

V and J are TRBV9 and TRBJ2-1; perhaps TRBD1 as D (5 bases). The germline V and J ends were trimmed by 3 bases and 5 bases, with 18 bases remaining between them. The CDR3 consists of 16 residues. CDR1 is SGDLS, CDR2 YYNGEE, per germline. CDR3 bases: TGTGCCAGCAGCGCTTTTGGCAGGGCGTCCCACAATGAGCAGTTCTTC. Encoded protein: CASSAFGRASHNEQFF.

The gene calls are TRBV15 and TRBJ2-5; no definite D call. The germline CDR1 and CDR2 sequences are LNHNV and YYDKDF (reference sequence). The ends were cut back, 2 bases at V and 5 bases at J, with 9 bases in the middle. The CDR3 runs 13 residues. This chain's CDR3 is CATSRSPGETQYF. In DNA, the CDR3 is TGTGCCACCAGCAGATCCCCCGGTGAGACCCAGTACTTC.

This chain links TRBV6-6 with TRBJ2-3; D is possibly TRBD2 (6 bases). The CDR3 runs to 16 residues. Trimming removed 4 bases at V and 5 bases at J, with 19 bases between. Germline CDR1 and CDR2: MNHNY and SVGAGI (reference sequence). CDR3 region: CASSSQLAGLGDTQYF. The CDR3 nucleotides are TGTGCCAGCAGTTCCCAACTAGCAGGGTTGGGAGATACGCAGTATTTT.

The chain employs TRBV6-6 and TRBJ1-4; TRBD1 is a possible D gene (5 bases). The CDR3 sequence is 14 residues long. Germline assignment: CDR1 MNHNY and CDR2 SVGAGI (reference sequence). V was shortened by 6 bases and J by 8 bases, with 16 bases between the two germline ends. In DNA form, the CDR3 reads TGTGCCAGCAGCCGGGGACTGTCCGGGGAAAAACTGTTTTTT. Its protein product is CASSRGLSGEKLFF.

This clone was seen only a few times. The rearrangement uses TRBV18 and TRBJ2-7; D not resolved. The CDR3 consists of 15 residues. The V gene lost 2 bases and the J gene lost 2 bases, with 13 bases spanning the gap. Germline CDR1 reads KGHSH; CDR2 reads LQKENI. The DNA for the CDR3 is TGTGCCAGCTCACCAGACCAGGCACTTACCTACGAGCAGTACTTC. Translation: CASSPDQALTYEQYF.

This clone was found a few times. The chain has TRBV5-1 and TRBJ2-1, with D possibly matching TRBD1 (6 bases). Germline CDR1 and CDR2: SGHRS and YFSETQ. The V and J ends lost 3 bases and 5 bases respectively, with 18 bases between them. The CDR3 consists of 16 residues. CDR3 DNA sequence: TGCGCCAGCAGCTCGACACAGGGAGATAGGGACAATGAGCAGTTCTTC. Protein sequence: CASSSTQGDRDNEQFF.

This clone showed up just a few times. The chain employs TRBV5-6 and TRBJ2-1, with 8 nucleotides matching TRBD1. Germline CDR1 reads SGHDT; CDR2 reads YYEEEE. With 1 base clipped from V and 7 bases from J, the junction kept 1 base outside the gene matches. The CDR3 runs to 13 residues. This CDR3 reads CASSLQGANEQFF. The CDR3 DNA reads as TGTGCCAGCAGCTTGCAGGGGGCAAATGAGCAGTTCTTC.

The CDR3 DNA follows: TGTGCCAGCAGCTACGGACCCAGGGAAGAGACCCAGTACTTC. Translated: CASSYGPREETQYF. The chain links TRBV5-4 to TRBJ2-5; maybe TRBD1 (5 bases). V was pared by 3 bases and J by 3 bases, with 12 bases between. Germline loops: CDR1 SGHNT, CDR2 YYREEE (reference sequence). The CDR3 has 14 amino acids. The full variable domain, rest sourced from reference TRBV5-4 and TRBJ2-5, is ETGVTQSPTHLIKTRGQQVTLRCSSQSGHNTVSWYQQALGQGPQFIFQYYREEENGRGNFPPRFSGLQFPNYSSELNVNALELDDSALYLCASSYGPREETQYFGPGTRLLVL.

This rearrangement joins TRBV5-1 to TRBJ2-7; 12 nucleotides align to TRBD2. CDR3 length equals 15 residues. CDR1 and CDR2 from the germline V gene are SGHRS and YFSETQ. V lost 1 base to trimming and J lost 4 bases; unmatched junction nucleotides: 3. The CDR3 DNA reads as TGCGCCAGCAGCTTGTCACTAGCGGGAGGATACGAGCAGTACTTC. Its protein is CASSLSLAGGYEQYF.

V is TRBV5-1 and J is TRBJ1-1; 8 bases are shared with TRBD1. CDR1 SGHRS and CDR2 YFSETQ come from the germline V gene. CDR3 size: 14 residues. V lost 4 bases, J lost 4 bases, and 6 bases stayed unmatched. The CDR3 DNA sequence: TGCGCCAGCAGCCCCAGGACAGGGACCACTGAAGCTTTCTTT. Its protein product is CASSPRTGTTEAFF.

The chain joins TRBV5-6 to TRBJ2-7, with 7 bases lining up with TRBD2. V shed 6 bases, J shed 0 bases, and the junction held 12 bases outside the gene matches. This CDR3 has 16 residues. The germline V gene encodes CDR1 SGHDT and CDR2 YYEEEE. In nucleotides, the CDR3 is TGTGCCAGCACCCGGGACTACCGGAGCAGCTCCTACGAGCAGTACTTC. It encodes CASTRDYRSSSYEQYF.

This clone was seen a handful of times. This chain joins TRBV7-2 and TRBJ2-6; TRBD1 aligns across 10 bases. After removal of 3 bases from V and 2 bases from J, the junction contained 4 bases not matched to a gene. The CDR3 consists of 17 residues. Germline loops: CDR1 SGHTA, CDR2 FQGNSA. Here the CDR3 reads CASSFLTGGPGANVLTF. CDR3 sequence (DNA): TGTGCCAGCAGCTTCTTGACAGGGGGCCCTGGGGCCAACGTCCTGACTTTC.

The CDR3 DNA sequence: TGTGCCAGCAGCCTTGGACTAGCGGGGATTTACAATGAGCAGTTCTTC. Residues: CASSLGLAGIYNEQFF. The rearrangement uses TRBV2 and TRBJ2-1, with 12 positions matching TRBD2. The trim removed 6 bases at V and 4 bases at J, leaving 7 bases unmatched. The germline V gene encodes CDR1 SNHLY and CDR2 FYNNEI. The CDR3 runs to 16 residues.